The T cell receptor (beta chain) under discussion was sequenced for a study of T cells in tuberculosis. Whole-study context: The T cells targeted glucose monomycolate, a mycobacterial lipid, via CD1B. Study observations and caveats: Selection depended on which cryopreserved specimens were available. A GMM-specific repertoire classifier reached about 90% accuracy, AUROC 0.90.

Here immunoSEQ multiplex PCR was the method, and the copy in TCRdb shows in-frame clones only, minus some. The table records 30,000 to 40,000 clones, about 97% of them present only once. The CDR3 is 15 residues long. CDR1 and CDR2 from the germline V gene are KGHSH and LQKENI. V was clipped by 1 base and J by 6 bases; unmatched bases: 6. As concerns this clone: Its antigen remains unidentified.

This TCR came from a donor aged 10-29 years with latent tuberculosis or without tuberculosis infection. Input material: PBMCs. The gene calls are TRBV18 and TRBJ1-2, with 9 bases that match TRBD1. The CDR3: CASSPRRQGEDGYTF. The CDR3 DNA sequence: TGTGCCAGCTCACCACGGAGACAGGGGGAGGATGGCTACACCTTC.